Shown below are 11 T cell receptor beta chains from a single sample sequenced in a study of cytomegalovirus exposure and HLA in healthy donors. With 60 Vbeta and 13 Jbeta primers, the PCR was carried out. Sequencing was performed with immunoSEQ multiplex PCR; in TCRdb, only in-frame clones are kept and a portion is missing. Counted here are roughly 110,000 clones, 60% to 80% occurring once; the ten biggest clones make up about 2.3%. Material for sequencing was PBMCs. The receptors were sampled from a man younger than 30 in good health and CMV-seronegative.

The genes are TRBV6-1 and TRBJ2-7; 9 positions match TRBD1. The CDR3 spans 15 residues. Germline trimming cut 6 bases from V and 1 base from J; bases unmatched to any gene: 7. Germline-derived CDR1 and CDR2 are MNHNS and SASEGT. CDR3 DNA sequence: TGTGCCAGCAGCCGGGGGACAGGGAAATCCTACGAGCAGTACTTC. Amino acid sequence: CASSRGTGKSYEQYF.

This sequence joins TRBV6-6 and TRBJ2-7; tentatively, D is TRBD1 (6 bases). V was clipped by 4 bases and J by 7 bases, with 17 bases between them. Germline V lookup: CDR1 MNHNY, CDR2 SVGAGI (reference sequence). There are 14 residues in the CDR3. The CDR3 protein is CASSSSSGTREQYF. CDR3 in DNA: TGTGCCAGCAGTTCCTCCTCGGGGACACGGGAGCAGTACTTC.

The rearrangement uses TRBV9 and TRBJ2-1; 9 bases agree with TRBD2. CDR3 length: 14 amino acids. J was trimmed by 7 bases and V by 6 bases; bases with no gene match: 8. The germline CDR1 and CDR2 sequences are SGDLS and YYNGEE. CDR3 protein: CASNRASGANEQFF. The DNA of the CDR3 is TGTGCCAGCAATAGGGCTAGCGGGGCGAATGAGCAGTTCTTC.

This clone occurred a few times. This sequence joins TRBV11-2 and TRBJ2-2; TRBD1 aligns across 7 bases. CDR3 length: 13 amino acids. J was trimmed by 5 bases and V by 3 bases; bases with no gene match: 0. CDR1 is SGHAT and CDR2 is FQNNGV in the germline V gene. For the CDR3, the DNA is TGTGCCAGCAGCTTGACAGGGACCGGGGAGCTGTTTTTT. The encoded protein is CASSLTGTGELFF.

The chain joins TRBV5-1 to TRBJ1-1; D unresolved. CDR3 length equals 13 residues. Germline V gene lookup returns CDR1 SGHRS and CDR2 YFSETQ. Trimming removed 0 bases from V and 2 bases from J, with 5 bases in between. CDR3 amino acids: CASSLDSNTEAFF. CDR3 in DNA: TGCGCCAGCAGCTTGGACAGCAACACTGAAGCTTTCTTT.

CDR3 sequence reads: CASSQGSSSNEKLFF. The CDR3 DNA reads TGTGCCAGCAGCCAAGGGAGCTCCTCTAATGAAAAACTGTTTTTT. The chain combines TRBV7-9 with TRBJ1-4; D ambiguous. Germline V gives CDR1 SEHNR, CDR2 FQNEAQ (reference sequence). The V end was cut by 5 bases, the J end by 3 bases, with 13 bases between. This CDR3 has 15 amino acids.

The CDR3 region has the DNA TGTGCCAGCAGTCGCGGACAGGGGGCCTCCTACGAGCAGTACTTC. Amino acid sequence: CASSRGQGASYEQYF. This sequence joins TRBV6-1 and TRBJ2-7, with 11 positions matching TRBD1. The CDR3 length is 15 residues. Looked up from germline, CDR1 is MNHNS and CDR2 is SASEGT. Trimming took 5 bases from V and 0 from J; bases not matched to a gene: 3.

This clone occurred once. J is TRBJ1-6 and V is TRBV28, with 8 bases that match TRBD1. The length of the CDR3 is 15 residues. Germline CDR1 and CDR2: MDHEN and SYDVKM. After removal of 3 bases from V and 9 bases from J, the junction contained 7 bases not matched to a gene. CDR3 bases: TGTGCCAGCAGTTTTGCGCGGACAGGGAGTTCACCCCTCCACTTT. Its translation is CASSFARTGSSPLHF.

Comments on this clone: The identical CDR3 is also encoded by other nucleotide sequences in the sample. V and J are TRBV7-8 and TRBJ1-1; D perhaps matches TRBD1 (6 bases). V was cut by 3 bases and J by 5 bases, with 16 bases left in between. CDR1 is SGHVS, CDR2 FQNEAQ, per germline. CDR3 size: 15 residues. In DNA, the CDR3 is TGTGCCAGCAGCTTGGCGCCCAGGGGTGGGACTGAAGCTTTCTTT. Translating gives CASSLAPRGGTEAFF.

This clone was observed a single time. V is TRBV27 and J is TRBJ1-4, with D possibly TRBD1 on 5 matching bases. The CDR3 is made up of 14 amino acids. The V end was cut by 4 bases, the J end by 7 bases, with 13 bases between. CDR1 is MNHEY, CDR2 SMNVEV, per germline (reference sequence). This CDR3 reads CASSSMETAEKLFF. The DNA for the CDR3 is TGTGCCAGCAGTTCTATGGAGACAGCTGAAAAACTGTTTTTT.

The rearrangement joins TRBV9 to TRBJ2-5, with 9 positions matching TRBD2. V lost 3 bases to trimming and J lost 3 bases; unmatched junction nucleotides: 6. This CDR3 region has 15 residues. Germline assignment: CDR1 SGDLS and CDR2 YYNGEE. This CDR3 is CASSGSVAGEETQYF. CDR3 nucleotide sequence: TGTGCCAGCAGCGGGAGCGTAGCGGGGGAAGAGACCCAGTACTTC.